This entry lists 24 T cell receptor beta chains sequenced from one sample in a study of radiotherapy plus CTLA-4 blockade in lung cancer. The protocol was immunoSEQ multiplex PCR, while the TCRdb copy is restricted to in-frame clones and leaves out a portion. The table records about 84,000 clones, 60% to 80% of them present only once. The sample was peripheral blood, taken from a patient treated with radiotherapy plus ipilimumab. These receptors all come from a human donor with non-small cell lung cancer that progressed on radiotherapy plus ipilimumab.

V usage is TRBV4-1 and J usage is TRBJ1-1; maybe TRBD1 (5 bases). CDR3 length equals 14 residues. Trimming took 2 bases from V and 4 from J, leaving 11 bases between them. The germline CDR1 and CDR2 sequences are MGHRA and YSYEKL. The CDR3 sequence: CASSQYQGTTEAFF. In DNA form, the CDR3 reads TGCGCCAGCAGCCAATATCAAGGGACCACTGAAGCTTTCTTT.

This chain connects TRBV27 to TRBJ2-2; D is uncertain. Germline-derived CDR1 and CDR2 are MNHEY and SMNVEV (reference sequence). CDR3 length: 16 amino acids. V was cut by 1 base and J by 0 bases, with 9 bases left in between. Written as DNA, the CDR3 is TGTGCCAGCAGTTTATATGCAGGAGCGAACACCGGGGAGCTGTTTTTT. Amino acid sequence: CASSLYAGANTGELFF.

J is TRBJ1-4 and V is TRBV29-1; 10 positions match TRBD1. Germline assignment: CDR1 SQVTM and CDR2 ANQGSEA. The ends lost 4 bases at V and 7 bases at J; junction bases unmatched: 3. The CDR3 runs 13 residues. The CDR3 loop is CSVVTGGVEKLFF. The CDR3 coding sequence is TGCAGCGTTGTGACAGGGGGCGTTGAAAAACTGTTTTTT.

V is TRBV6-5 and J is TRBJ1-2; D is possibly TRBD1 (6 bases). V was cut by 1 base and J by 4 bases, with 16 bases left in between. CDR1 and CDR2 (germline): MNHEY, SVGAGI. This CDR3 region has 16 residues. CDR3 in DNA: TGTGCCAGCAGTTACTTGACACCGGGACAAATCTATGGCTACACCTTC. As protein: CASSYLTPGQIYGYTF.

The rearrangement joins TRBV5-4 to TRBJ2-3; D possibly uses TRBD1 or TRBD2 (5 bases each). The V end was cut by 3 bases, the J end by 1 base, with 12 bases between. Germline loops: CDR1 SGHNT, CDR2 YYREEE (reference sequence). This CDR3 comprises 15 residues. In nucleotides, the CDR3 is TGTGCCAGCAGCTCAAATCAGGGACGCACAGATACGCAGTATTTT. It codes for CASSSNQGRTDTQYF.

The chain employs TRBV5-1 and TRBJ1-1, with TRBD1 identical over 8 bases. With 5 bases clipped from V and 5 bases from J, the junction kept 8 bases outside the gene matches. Germline values: CDR1 SGHRS, CDR2 YFSETQ. The CDR3 covers 14 residues. The CDR3 DNA reads as TGCGCCAGCAGGCTACAGGGGGATTTTACTGAAGCTTTCTTT. Protein product: CASRLQGDFTEAFF. The whole variable domain, remainder taken from reference TRBV5-1 and TRBJ1-1, is KAGVTQTPRYLIKTRGQQVTLSCSPISGHRSVSWYQQTPGQGLQFLFEYFSETQRNKGNFPGRFSGRQFSNSRSEMNVSTLELGDSALYLCASRLQGDFTEAFFGQGTRLTVV.

V usage is TRBV5-1 and J usage is TRBJ2-5; possibly TRBD1 for D (8 bases). This CDR3 spans 14 amino acids. V was shortened by 1 base and J by 5 bases, with 12 bases between the two germline ends. CDR1 is SGHRS and CDR2 is YFSETQ in the germline V gene. This CDR3 is CASSLTQGGETQYF. CDR3 coding DNA: TGCGCCAGCAGCTTGACACAGGGGGGGGAGACCCAGTACTTC.

The genes are TRBV7-3 and TRBJ2-1; 12 bases align to TRBD2. CDR1 is SGHTA, CDR2 FQGTGA, per germline. There are 16 residues in the CDR3. Trimming removed 1 base from V and 8 bases from J; junction bases left unmatched: 6. In DNA, the CDR3 is TGTGCCAGCAGCTTAAGCGTGACTAGCGGGAGCGATGAGCAGTTCTTC. Protein: CASSLSVTSGSDEQFF.

CDR3: CASSQVAGTGADTQYF. The CDR3 coding sequence is TGTGCCAGCAGCCAAGTTGCCGGGACAGGGGCAGATACGCAGTATTTT. The V gene is TRBV14, the J gene TRBJ2-3; 10 bases are shared with TRBD1. Germline trimming cut 1 base from V and 4 bases from J; bases unmatched to any gene: 5. The CDR3 has 16 residues. Germline assignment: CDR1 SGHDN and CDR2 FVKESK.

The chain carries TRBV18 and TRBJ2-3, with D perhaps being TRBD1 or TRBD2 (5 bases each). V was trimmed by 6 bases and J by 5 bases, leaving 12 bases between them. CDR1 and CDR2 (germline): KGHSH, LQKENI. CDR3 length equals 13 residues. CDR3 loop: CASSPGPLDTQYF. CDR3 sequence (DNA): TGTGCCAGCTCCCCGGGACCCTTAGATACGCAGTATTTT.

The V call is TRBV27, the J call TRBJ1-6; weak D call: TRBD1 (5 bases). CDR3 size: 13 residues. V lost 5 bases and J lost 9, with 11 bases in between. In germline, CDR1 is MNHEY, CDR2 SMNVEV (reference sequence). The CDR3 DNA sequence: TGTGCCAGCAGTCAGGGACGGGGTTCACCCCTCCACTTT. Protein product: CASSQGRGSPLHF.

The chain employs TRBV19 and TRBJ1-5; D ambiguous. This CDR3 is built from 15 residues. Trimming took off 7 bases at V and 0 bases at J, with 13 bases between the two ends. Per germline, CDR1 LNHDA and CDR2 SQIVND (reference sequence). CDR3 sequence: CASMQRRNSNQPQHF. In DNA, the CDR3 is TGTGCCAGTATGCAGCGGCGGAATAGCAATCAGCCCCAGCATTTT.

The sample holds a few counts of this clone. The rearrangement uses TRBV19 and TRBJ1-1; possible D gene TRBD1, 5 bases. The ends were cut back, 6 bases at V and 0 bases at J, with 11 bases in the middle. In germline, CDR1 is LNHDA, CDR2 SQIVND (reference sequence). The CDR3 has 14 amino acids. The CDR3 DNA reads as TGTGCCAGTAGCCCTGGACAACTGAACACTGAAGCTTTCTTT. Protein: CASSPGQLNTEAFF.

This chain joins TRBV9 and TRBJ2-7; 12 bases align to TRBD1. J gave up 6 bases and V 3 bases, and 10 bases lay outside the gene matches. Germline loops: CDR1 SGDLS, CDR2 YYNGEE. The CDR3 is 16 amino acids. This CDR3 is CASSASGTGGFSEQYF. CDR3 nucleotides: TGTGCCAGCAGCGCGTCCGGGACAGGGGGCTTTAGCGAGCAGTACTTC.

V and J are TRBV6-6 and TRBJ1-1; 9 bases agree with TRBD1. This CDR3 comprises 15 residues. The V gene end was trimmed by 6 bases and the J gene end by 5 bases; junction bases not matched to a gene: 10. Germline assignment: CDR1 MNHNY and CDR2 SVGAGI (reference sequence). CDR3 bases: TGTGCCAGCAGGGGACAGGGAATCGGGTGGACTGAAGCTTTCTTT. Amino acids: CASRGQGIGWTEAFF.

This rearrangement joins TRBV18 to TRBJ2-2; TRBD1 matches 8 bases. CDR3 length: 14 amino acids. Per germline, CDR1 KGHSH and CDR2 LQKENI. V lost 4 bases to trimming and J lost 5 bases; unmatched junction nucleotides: 3. The CDR3 DNA reads as TGTGCCAGCTCACGAACAGGGGGAACCGGGGAGCTGTTTTTT. It encodes CASSRTGGTGELFF.

The gene calls are TRBV5-8 and TRBJ2-3; either TRBD1 or TRBD2 may fit D (6 bases each). Between the trimmed V and J ends, which lost 1 base and 5 bases, there was a span of 11 bases. The germline CDR1 and CDR2 sequences are SGHTS and YDEGEE. This CDR3 is 14 amino acids long. The DNA for the CDR3 is TGTGCCAGCAGCTTGAGGGGGGCCGGAGATACGCAGTATTTT. This sequence encodes CASSLRGAGDTQYF. The whole variable domain, filled in from reference TRBV5-8 and TRBJ2-3, reads EAGVTQSPTHLIKTRGQQATLRCSPISGHTSVYWYQQALGLGLQFLLWYDEGEERNRGNFPPRFSGRQFPNYSSELNVNALELEDSALYLCASSLRGAGDTQYFGPGTRLTVL.

This clone was detected a few times. The V gene is TRBV4-3, the J gene TRBJ2-2; D is perhaps TRBD2 (5 bases). Per the germline V gene, CDR1 is LGHNA and CDR2 is YSLEER. Trimming removed 0 bases at V and 7 bases at J, with 12 bases between. This CDR3 has 15 residues. The CDR3 reads CASSQDRGMGGELFF. The CDR3 DNA sequence: TGCGCCAGCAGCCAAGATCGAGGGATGGGCGGGGAGCTGTTTTTT.

The V gene is TRBV7-2, the J gene TRBJ2-7, with D unresolved. The CDR3 extends over 14 amino acids. V was pared by 2 bases and J by 1 base, with 9 bases between. The V gene's germline CDR1 is SGHTA and CDR2 FQGNSA. The CDR3 DNA reads TGTGCCAGCAGCTTAAATTACGGATCCTACGAGCAGTACTTC. Protein: CASSLNYGSYEQYF.

The chain recombines TRBV11-2 with TRBJ2-3; D call uncertain. Trimming took 3 bases from V and 7 from J, leaving 8 bases between them. In germline, CDR1 is SGHAT, CDR2 FQNNGV. The CDR3 is 12 amino acids. The CDR3 sequence: CASSFSRNTQYF. The CDR3, as DNA: TGTGCCAGCAGCTTTAGTCGGAATACGCAGTATTTT.

The chain combines TRBV6-1 with TRBJ1-2; D not certain. The CDR3 covers 15 residues. Per the germline V gene, CDR1 is MNHNS and CDR2 is SASEGT. Trimming removed 6 bases at V and 3 bases at J, with 17 bases between. CDR3: CASRDGSGADYGYTF. The CDR3 DNA sequence: TGTGCCAGCAGAGACGGGTCGGGCGCCGACTATGGCTACACCTTC.

The chain is built from TRBV5-4 and TRBJ2-3, with 8 bases identical to TRBD2. The ends lost 4 bases at V and 3 bases at J; junction bases unmatched: 10. Per the germline V gene, CDR1 is SGHNT and CDR2 is YYREEE (reference sequence). The CDR3 is 16 residues long. The CDR3, as DNA: TGTGCCAGCAGCGCCTCCCTGACTAGCGTAACAGATACGCAGTATTTT. This sequence encodes CASSASLTSVTDTQYF.

A single count supports this clone. The chain carries TRBV19 and TRBJ1-5, with TRBD1 as a possible D gene (5 bases). V shed 5 bases and J shed 1 base, with 9 bases lying between them. The CDR3 has 14 residues. Germline-derived CDR1 and CDR2 are LNHDA and SQIVND (reference sequence). This CDR3 is CASSPRQSNQPQHF. DNA of the CDR3: TGTGCCAGTAGTCCAAGACAGAGCAATCAGCCCCAGCATTTT. Filled out from reference TRBV19 and TRBJ1-5, the complete variable domain reads DGGITQSPKYLFRKEGQNVTLSCEQNLNHDAMYWYRQDPGQGLRLIYYSQIVNDFQKGDIAEGYSVSREKKESFPLTVTSAQKNPTAFYLCASSPRQSNQPQHFGDGTRLSIL.

The J gene is TRBJ2-7, the V gene TRBV5-1; D is unclear. Trimming took 4 bases from V and 0 from J, leaving 2 bases between them. CDR3 length equals 11 residues. The germline V gene encodes CDR1 SGHRS and CDR2 YFSETQ. CDR3 in amino acids: CASSDSYEQYF. In DNA, the CDR3 is TGCGCCAGCAGCGACTCCTACGAGCAGTACTTC.